This T cell receptor (beta chain) was sequenced during a study of vaccination effects on CD4 cells after COVID-19. Study information: Either the BNT162b2 or mRNA-1273 vaccine was given to participants in two doses.

Antigen-specific CD4+ T cells expanded by the ViraFEST assay with viral peptide pools were then sequenced. Culture proceeded for 10 days, and CD4+ T cells were then isolated. Neither prior SARS-CoV-2 infection nor positive nucleocapsid antibodies were present in the vaccine recipients. A density of more than 1.5 million PBMC per well was used; these cells were cultured with roughly 10 IU/ml IL-2 and 10 ug/ml peptides. The assay was immunoSEQ multiplex PCR, and TCRdb's table has in-frame clones only and misses some. In the table there are roughly 41,000 clones, approximately 80% of which are singletons. For this clone: Its antigen is not known.

Germline V gene lookup returns CDR1 SGHTA and CDR2 FQGTGA. V was pared by 5 bases and J by 1 base, with 3 bases of the junction left unmatched. The CDR3 spans 14 residues. The genes are TRBV7-3 and TRBJ1-1; 8 bases fit TRBD1. The specimen comprised CD4+ T cells from PBMCs cultured with HCoV-NL63 spike peptides, sampled before COVID-19 vaccination. This sequence originates from a human donor who received a COVID-19 vaccine. The CDR3 reads CASSIGQGNTEAFF. CDR3 DNA sequence: TGTGCCAGCAGCATCGGACAGGGGAACACTGAAGCTTTCTTT.